The 25 T cell receptor beta chains in this list originate from one sample, sequenced in a study of cytomegalovirus exposure and HLA in healthy donors. The PCR had 60 Vbeta and 13 Jbeta primers. Measured with immunoSEQ multiplex PCR; TCRdb has only the in-frame clones, and not every one. The sample has some 170,000 clones, roughly 85% seen once; the top ten hold roughly 6%. The sequenced sample was PBMCs. These receptor sequences come from a middle-aged man in good health and CMV-seropositive.

This chain connects TRBV28 to TRBJ1-5, with 11 bases identical to TRBD1. Germline CDR1 MDHEN, CDR2 SYDVKM. CDR3 size: 16 residues. J gave up 1 base and V 6 bases, and 5 bases lay outside the gene matches. The CDR3: CASSGQGAGSNQPQHF. CDR3 coding DNA: TGTGCCAGCAGCGGACAGGGGGCAGGCAGCAATCAGCCCCAGCATTTT.

This chain connects TRBV5-1 to TRBJ2-7; 7 nucleotides line up with TRBD1. The CDR3 consists of 15 residues. After removal of 0 bases from V and 5 bases from J, the junction contained 8 bases not matched to a gene. The germline V gene has CDR1 SGHRS and CDR2 YFSETQ. CDR3 sequence (DNA): TGCGCCAGCAGCTTGGCCGTGACAGGGTTGAACGAGCAGTACTTC. Protein: CASSLAVTGLNEQYF.

The chain combines TRBV30 with TRBJ1-2; no clear D gene. Germline loops: CDR1 GTSNPN, CDR2 SVGIG (reference sequence). The ends were cut back, 1 base at V and 2 bases at J, with 8 bases in the middle. There are 13 residues in the CDR3. The CDR3 here is CAWSGSENYGYTF. The CDR3 region has the DNA TGTGCCTGGAGTGGGTCCGAGAACTATGGCTACACCTTC.

The chain links TRBV27 to TRBJ2-3; 11 bases are shared with TRBD2. Germline V gene data show CDR1 as MNHEY and CDR2 as SMNVEV (reference sequence). Trimming cost V 4 bases and J 4 bases; bases outside gene matches: 7. This CDR3 is 16 amino acids long. The CDR3 loop is CASSSLAGGPPDTQYF. CDR3 coding DNA: TGTGCCAGCAGTTCCTTAGCGGGAGGGCCCCCAGATACGCAGTATTTT.

The chain employs TRBV27 and TRBJ2-7; weak D call: TRBD2 (10 bases). Trimming took off 7 bases at V and 4 bases at J, with 29 bases between the two ends. Germline values: CDR1 MNHEY, CDR2 SMNVEV (reference sequence). CDR3 length: 18 amino acids. The CDR3 is CASTSGGQGPSGGYEQYF. The CDR3 bases are TGTGCCAGCACCTCAGGGGGACAGGGTCCTAGCGGGGGATACGAGCAGTACTTC.

This chain uses TRBV18 with TRBJ2-5; no clear D gene. CDR1 KGHSH and CDR2 LQKENI come from the germline V gene. Trimming pared 0 bases from V and 4 bases from J, leaving 12 bases between. This CDR3 region has 15 residues. CDR3 region: CASSPPWADRETQYF. CDR3 sequence (DNA): TGTGCCAGCTCACCACCGTGGGCAGATCGAGAGACCCAGTACTTC.

J is TRBJ1-2 and V is TRBV28; the match to TRBD1 covers 9 bases. Trimming took 3 bases from V and 4 from J; bases not matched to a gene: 6. Germline V gene lookup returns CDR1 MDHEN and CDR2 SYDVKM. There are 15 residues in the CDR3. CDR3 DNA: TGTGCCAGCAGTTTCGGGGACAGGGCGGGCTATGGCTACACCTTC. Protein product: CASSFGDRAGYGYTF.

The rearrangement links TRBV30 to TRBJ2-3; D remains ambiguous. The CDR3 runs to 14 residues. From germline, CDR1 is GTSNPN and CDR2 SVGIG (reference sequence). V was shortened by 0 bases and J by 11 bases, with 18 bases between the two germline ends. CDR3 nucleotide sequence: TGTGCCTGGAGTGTACGTTCTCCCGGGTTTGGGCAGTATTTT. Amino acid sequence: CAWSVRSPGFGQYF.

This clone was seen only a few times. The sample has other DNA sequences that encode this CDR3 too. The V and J genes are TRBV5-1 and TRBJ1-1, with unresolved D. Germline loops: CDR1 SGHRS, CDR2 YFSETQ. The V gene lost 0 bases and the J gene lost 1 base, with 4 bases spanning the gap. CDR3 length: 13 residues. CDR3 bases: TGCGCCAGCAGCTTGGACAGGAACACTGAAGCTTTCTTT. Protein product: CASSLDRNTEAFF.

This chain uses TRBV27 with TRBJ2-2, with TRBD1 as a possible D gene (5 bases). CDR3 length: 15 amino acids. Trimming left V 4 bases short and J 3 bases short, with 12 bases between. Germline values: CDR1 MNHEY, CDR2 SMNVEV (reference sequence). This CDR3 reads CASSSKQVYTGELFF. The CDR3 region has the DNA TGTGCCAGCAGTTCGAAACAGGTTTACACCGGGGAGCTGTTTTTT.

There are a few counts of this clone. The chain joins TRBV28 to TRBJ2-7; TRBD1 agrees at 7 bases. This CDR3 is built from 13 residues. V was pared by 8 bases and J by 3 bases, with 7 bases of the junction left unmatched. Germline lookup yields CDR1 MDHEN and CDR2 SYDVKM. CDR3 protein: CASGGQPVYEQYF. Written as DNA, the CDR3 is TGTGCCAGCGGGGGACAGCCTGTCTACGAGCAGTACTTC.

The chain has TRBV9 and TRBJ1-3; 7 bases are a match to TRBD1. Germline lookup yields CDR1 SGDLS and CDR2 YYNGEE. The junction had 4 bases not matched to a gene; V was cut back by 4 bases and J by 0 bases. The CDR3 consists of 15 residues. CDR3 sequence: CASSKSGGSGNTIYF. CDR3 in DNA: TGTGCCAGCAGCAAATCAGGGGGCTCTGGAAACACCATATATTTT.

The chain links TRBV27 to TRBJ1-4; a possible D gene is TRBD1 (6 bases). Germline V gene sequence: CDR1 MNHEY, CDR2 SMNVEV (reference sequence). With 8 bases removed from V and 6 bases from J, the gap between germline ends came to 13 bases. This CDR3 region has 13 residues. DNA of the CDR3: TGTGCCAGCGGACAGAGACGGTATGAAAAACTGTTTTTT. Amino acids: CASGQRRYEKLFF.

The CDR3 DNA sequence: TGTGCCAGTAGTATTTCAACAGGGGGCCCCAATCAGCCCCAGCATTTT. Protein product: CASSISTGGPNQPQHF. The chain links TRBV19 to TRBJ1-5, with 9 bases lining up with TRBD1. V lost 3 bases to trimming and J lost 3 bases; unmatched junction nucleotides: 6. Germline V gene lookup returns CDR1 LNHDA and CDR2 SQIVND (reference sequence). The CDR3 runs 16 residues.

This rearrangement joins TRBV6-1 to TRBJ2-7; D uncertain. The V end was cut by 5 bases, the J end by 1 base, with 9 bases between. Germline CDR1 and CDR2: MNHNS and SASEGT. CDR3 length equals 13 residues. CDR3 in amino acids: CASSRVPSYEQYF. CDR3 DNA sequence: TGTGCCAGCAGTCGGGTTCCTTCCTACGAGCAGTACTTC.

The chain uses TRBV7-9 and TRBJ2-4; perhaps TRBD1 as D (5 bases). V gave up 5 bases and J gave up 0 bases, with 14 bases separating them. CDR3 length equals 16 residues. The germline V gene has CDR1 SEHNR and CDR2 FQNEAQ (reference sequence). Here the CDR3 DNA reads TGTGCCAGCAGCCCTGTCCAGGACATAGCCAAAAACATTCAGTACTTC. Amino acid sequence: CASSPVQDIAKNIQYF.

V is TRBV5-1 and J is TRBJ2-7; 7 bases map to TRBD1. Germline V gives CDR1 SGHRS, CDR2 YFSETQ. This CDR3 spans 14 amino acids. The trim removed 2 bases at V and 3 bases at J, leaving 5 bases unmatched. This chain's CDR3 is CASSFANRGYEQYF. CDR3 coding DNA: TGCGCCAGCAGCTTCGCAAACAGGGGCTACGAGCAGTACTTC.

This clone was observed a handful of times. This sequence joins TRBV7-9 and TRBJ2-2; TRBD1 might be the D (5 bases). CDR3 length: 15 residues. V lost 1 base and J lost 4, with 10 bases in between. Germline loops: CDR1 SEHNR, CDR2 FQNEAQ (reference sequence). This chain's CDR3 is CASSLVAGSTGELFF. CDR3 DNA: TGTGCCAGCAGCTTAGTAGCAGGGTCCACCGGGGAGCTGTTTTTT.

This chain joins TRBV2 and TRBJ2-1, with D unclear. This CDR3 spans 14 amino acids. Germline CDR1 and CDR2: SNHLY and FYNNEI. Trimming shortened V by 5 bases and J by 0 bases, and 8 bases separated the two germline ends. The CDR3 DNA reads as TGTGCCAGCAGTTTTCTTAGCTCCTACAATGAGCAGTTCTTC. It yields the protein CASSFLSSYNEQFF.

The rearrangement links TRBV28 to TRBJ1-2; a weak D match, TRBD1 (5 bases). Between the trimmed V and J ends, which lost 4 bases and 3 bases, there was a span of 21 bases. CDR1 and CDR2 (germline): MDHEN, SYDVKM. The CDR3 length is 17 residues. The CDR3 DNA reads TGTGCCAGCAGTTCCGGGCAGGGCCCCTCGGGGGACTATGGCTACACCTTC. Translating it yields CASSSGQGPSGDYGYTF.

This clone showed up many times. The chain carries TRBV6-6 and TRBJ2-7; weak D call: TRBD2 (6 bases). The V and J ends lost 5 bases and 6 bases respectively, with 14 bases between them. Germline CDR1 and CDR2: MNHNY and SVGAGI (reference sequence). This CDR3 comprises 13 residues. As DNA, the CDR3 is TGTGCCAGCAGTCCCCCGGGAGCGGCCGAGCAGTACTTC. Translation gives CASSPPGAAEQYF.

This clone was picked up one time. This chain uses TRBV6-5 with TRBJ2-3; 9 positions match TRBD2. The J segment lost 5 bases and the V segment lost 2 bases, leaving 8 bases of the junction unmatched. Germline loops: CDR1 MNHEY, CDR2 SVGAGI. The CDR3 loop spans 16 amino acids. In nucleotides, the CDR3 is TGTGCCAGCAGTTACGGACTAGCGACCAGGGGAGATACGCAGTATTTT. It yields the protein CASSYGLATRGDTQYF.

The rearrangement links TRBV15 to TRBJ2-1, with 7 positions matching TRBD2. V trimming: 0 bases; J trimming: 9 bases; junction bases outside the gene matches: 11. Germline V gives CDR1 LNHNV, CDR2 YYDKDF (reference sequence). The CDR3 is made up of 16 amino acids. This chain's CDR3 is CATSRDLGGGEGEQFF. CDR3 nucleotide sequence: TGTGCCACCAGCAGAGATCTCGGGGGAGGGGAGGGTGAGCAGTTCTTC. Full variable domain (remainder filled in from reference TRBV15 and TRBJ2-1): DAMVIQNPRYQVTQFGKPVTLSCSQTLNHNVMYWYQQKSSQAPKLLFHYYDKDFNNEADTPDNFQSRRPNTSFCFLDIRSPGLGDTAMYLCATSRDLGGGEGEQFFGPGTRLTVL.

The rearrangement links TRBV13 to TRBJ2-7; 8 nucleotides match TRBD1. J gave up 2 bases and V 0 bases, and 0 bases lay outside the gene matches. CDR1 is PRHDT, CDR2 FYEKMQ, per germline (reference sequence). The CDR3 extends over 14 amino acids. CDR3 amino acids: CASSLGDRAYEQYF. The DNA for the CDR3 is TGTGCCAGCAGCTTAGGGGACAGGGCCTACGAGCAGTACTTC. Full variable domain (rest looked up from reference TRBV13 and TRBJ2-7): AAGVIQSPRHLIKEKRETATLKCYPIPRHDTVYWYQQGPGQDPQFLISFYEKMQSDKGSIPDRFSAQQFSDYHSELNMSSLELGDSALYFCASSLGDRAYEQYFGPGTRLTVT.

CDR3 DNA sequence: TGTGCCAGCAGCTTTAGCGGGAGCTCCTACAATGAGCAGTTCTTC. This encodes CASSFSGSSYNEQFF. The rearrangement links TRBV7-9 to TRBJ2-1; TRBD2 matches 9 bases. With 3 bases clipped from V and 0 bases from J, the junction kept 0 bases outside the gene matches. From germline, CDR1 is SEHNR and CDR2 FQNEAQ (reference sequence). The CDR3 runs to 15 residues.